This T cell receptor delta chain was identified during a study of gamma-delta chains in newborns, infants, children. The overall study: Microbial exposure reportedly drives polyclonal innate γδ T cell expansion after birth.

TCRdb re-called the reads using CATT. The sample records 2,500 to 3,000 delta-chain clones, 46% being singletons. This clone was observed once. Germline CDR1 TSWWSYY, CDR2 QGS. Trimming took off 3 bases at V and 4 bases at J, with 39 bases between the two ends. This CDR3 comprises 23 residues. V gene TRDV1 combines with J gene TRDJ1; tentatively, D is TRDD2 (7 bases). The source is a child who received the measles vaccine. Source: blood, taken at baseline. CDR3 in amino acids: CALGEQHFLSPLLGYWYSDKLIF. The CDR3 nucleotides are TGTGCTCTTGGGGAGCAACACTTCCTATCCCCGTTGCTGGGGTACTGGTACAGCGATAAACTCATCTTT.